Sequencing of this T cell receptor (beta chain) was carried out in a study of cytomegalovirus exposure and HLA in healthy donors (TCRdb year 2017). Regarding the study in general: A later analysis indicated that the roughly 120 validation repertoires were generated on the platform also employed for the approximately 700 repertoires of the first cohort. To predict cytomegalovirus infection status, the study brought together high-throughput TCR immunosequencing, statistical association of individual TCRs with disease status, and machine learning. Along with the approximately 650-subject first cohort, a separate validation cohort of over a hundred different subjects was used. The study aimed to test whether signatures of past pathogen exposure could be identified by cataloging public T cell receptors. Here is what the overall study found, with its caveats: It was suggested by the authors that the approach could potentially be generalized to other disease states and immunological phenotypes. In a later analysis, TCRs clustered in the first cohort were found to also tend to co-occur in the roughly 120 validation repertoires, with about 93% of cluster scores above 0. The study gave a list of some 150 TCR beta chains associated with cytomegalovirus. While some public TCRs were present in many individuals, most TCR sequences turned up only very rarely across donors. In both the original and validation cohorts, the classifier was reported to diagnose cytomegalovirus status with high specificity and sensitivity. A later analysis had no HLA typing for the validation cohort, so co-occurrence there was scored across all 130 or so repertoires. A few of the identified cytomegalovirus-associated TCR beta chains were confirmed in vitro to be specific for cytomegalovirus antigens.

Separate from the approximately 670-subject first cohort, the validation cohort of some 130 subjects was the group to which the donors belonged. The library was made by the immunoSEQ multiplex PCR assay. The original methods were these. A statistical classification framework was built to diagnose cytomegalovirus status from the catalog of TCR beta chain sequences. In its TCRdb copy, this immuneACCESS table keeps in-frame sequences only and misses some clones. Where compared with another copy, unresolved V genes explain less than half of these, and the others have no known cause. The D gene and trimming were derived from the DNA, and the V and J assignments and clone size from that table. For this sample there are roughly 76,000 clones; nearly 95% appear just once. The top ten constitute roughly 1.6% of the sample. About this clone itself: There is no known antigen for this receptor. Within one base of it there is no much larger clone, and no base qualities were kept.

The CDR3, cysteine through phenylalanine, is 12 amino acids long. The only DNA kept is the CDR3, 36 bases in frame from the first base. The CDR1 and CDR2 encoded by the germline V gene (reference sequence) are GTSNPN and SVGIG. The junction shows trimming of 5 bases on V and 4 bases on J, plus 9 bases between the germline ends. The V and J genes are TRBV30 and TRBJ1-5; a tentative D match to TRBD1 spans 5 bases. This clonotype was obtained from a man aged 18 to 29 in good health and CMV-seropositive. Sequencing was carried out using PBMCs. The sequenced DNA is TGTGCCTGGGACAGTGGGAATCAGCCCCAGCATTTT. It is translated as CAWDSGNQPQHF.